The clone carrying this TCR beta chain was seen only once. The data belong to a study of T cell repertoires in cytomegalovirus infection. Trimming stripped 5 bases from V and 5 bases from J, with 12 bases between. CDR1 is DFQATT, CDR2 SNEGSKA, per germline (reference sequence). The CDR3 totals 12 residues. A single record per CDR3 protein comes from TCRdb applying MiXCR to the reads. The sample has 250,000 to 300,000 distinct CDR3 sequences, about 23% seen once; the top ten hold approximately 13%. The receptor comes from a human donor in good health (CMV status not recorded). Some clones in this sample may be carry-over from other donors' samples. The chain has TRBV20-1 and TRBJ2-5; perhaps TRBD2 as D (6 bases). Sequenced material: PBMCs. The CDR3 loop reads CSAPRLAETQYF. The CDR3 DNA sequence: TGCAGTGCTCCGAGGCTAGCGGAGACCCAGTACTTC.